What follows describes a single T cell receptor (beta chain). Its target is not known. Germline CDR1 and CDR2: SEHNR and FQNEAQ (reference sequence). J was trimmed by 5 bases and V by 1 base; bases with no gene match: 11. CDR3 length: 17 amino acids. The sample comes from a study of OX40 agonist ivuxolimab in advanced cancers. Looking at the study overall: The patients received agonistic anti-OX40 (CD134) antibody ivuxolimab. Study results and caveats: The investigators did not determine what antigen specificity the expanded peripheral T cells had.

Sequenced by immunoSEQ multiplex PCR; TCRdb stores in-frame clones only, minus some. The sample records roughly 67,000 clones, about 88% being singletons. This sequence was found in an adult with an advanced solid tumor such as melanoma, head and neck, liver or kidney cancer. Sequencing was performed on CD4+ or CD8+ T cells sorted from blood, taken in a trial of the OX40 agonist ivuxolimab. The chain employs TRBV7-9 and TRBJ2-5; 9 nucleotides match TRBD1. The CDR3 nucleotides read TGTGCCAGCAGCTTAGGTTTGGGGACAGGGATTGGGGAGACCCAGTACTTC. It encodes CASSLGLGTGIGETQYF. Looking up the rest from reference TRBV7-9 and TRBJ2-5 gives the full variable domain: DTGVSQNPRHKITKRGQNVTFRCDPISEHNRLYWYRQTLGQGPEFLTYFQNEAQLEKSRLLSDRFSAERPKGSFSTLEIQRTEQGDSAMYLCASSLGLGTGIGETQYFGPGTRLLVL.